This T cell receptor (beta chain) appears in the sequencing data of a study of glioma-infiltrating T cells. The iRepertoire nested amplicon-rescue multiplex PCR amplified TCR alpha and beta CDR3s from RNA. Tissue mRNA or PBMC total RNA, roughly 95-400 ng, went into one-step reverse transcription and amplification. TCRdb redid the calling of the multiplex PCR reads with MiXCR, one entry per CDR3 protein. The sample contains some 100,000 distinct CDR3 sequences, less than 30% of which appear only once. This clonotype was recorded many times. What it binds is not known. Germline assignment: CDR1 MNHEY and CDR2 SVGEGT. The V end was cut by 5 bases, the J end by 4 bases, with 17 bases between. The CDR3 covers 15 residues. Study-level findings and limits: Only very few CDR3 sequences appeared in both tissue and blood.

Sequencing was performed on glioma tissue, nonneoplastic brain tissue, or PBMCs (not recorded which). This receptor was obtained from a human donor with low-grade glioma or glioblastoma, undergoing nonglioma brain surgery, or in good health (not recorded which). The chain carries TRBV6-2 or TRBV6-3 and TRBJ1-1, with D hard to call. The CDR3: CASSPANQLGTEAFF. Here the CDR3 DNA reads TGTGCCAGCAGTCCTGCCAACCAGTTGGGCACTGAAGCTTTCTTT.